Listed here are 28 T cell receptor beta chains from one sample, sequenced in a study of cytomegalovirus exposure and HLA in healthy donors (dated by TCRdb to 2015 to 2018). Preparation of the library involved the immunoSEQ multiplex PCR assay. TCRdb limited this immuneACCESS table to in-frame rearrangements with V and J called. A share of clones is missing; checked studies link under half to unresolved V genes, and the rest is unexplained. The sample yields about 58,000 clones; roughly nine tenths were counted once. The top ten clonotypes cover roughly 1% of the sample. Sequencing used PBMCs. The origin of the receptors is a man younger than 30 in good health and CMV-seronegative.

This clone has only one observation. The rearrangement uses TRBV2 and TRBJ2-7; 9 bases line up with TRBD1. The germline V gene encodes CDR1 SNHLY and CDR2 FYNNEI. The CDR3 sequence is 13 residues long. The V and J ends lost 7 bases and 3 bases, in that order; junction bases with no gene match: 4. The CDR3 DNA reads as TGTGCCAGCAAACAGGGGGCCTTCTACGAGCAGTACTTC. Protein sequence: CASKQGAFYEQYF. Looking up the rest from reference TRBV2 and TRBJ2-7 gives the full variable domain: EPEVTQTPSHQVTQMGQEVILRCVPISNHLYFYWYRQILGQKVEFLVSFYNNEISEKSEIFDDQFSVERPDGSNFTLKIRSTKLEDSAMYFCASKQGAFYEQYFGPGTRLTVT.

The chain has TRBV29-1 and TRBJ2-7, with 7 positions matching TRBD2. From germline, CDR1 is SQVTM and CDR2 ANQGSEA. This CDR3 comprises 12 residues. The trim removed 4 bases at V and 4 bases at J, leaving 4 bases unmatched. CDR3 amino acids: CSVGGSTYEQYF. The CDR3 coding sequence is TGCAGCGTTGGCGGGAGTACTTACGAGCAGTACTTC.

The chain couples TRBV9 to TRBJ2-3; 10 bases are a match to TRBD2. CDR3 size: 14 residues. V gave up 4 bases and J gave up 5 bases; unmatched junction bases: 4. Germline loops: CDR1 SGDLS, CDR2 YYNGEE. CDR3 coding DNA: TGTGCCAGCAGCAACCTAGCGGGAGAAGATACGCAGTATTTT. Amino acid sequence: CASSNLAGEDTQYF. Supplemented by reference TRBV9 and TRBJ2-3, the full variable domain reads DSGVTQTPKHLITATGQRVTLRCSPRSGDLSVYWYQQSLDQGLQFLIQYYNGEERAKGNILERFSAQQFPDLHSELNLSSLELGDSALYFCASSNLAGEDTQYFGPGTRLTVL.

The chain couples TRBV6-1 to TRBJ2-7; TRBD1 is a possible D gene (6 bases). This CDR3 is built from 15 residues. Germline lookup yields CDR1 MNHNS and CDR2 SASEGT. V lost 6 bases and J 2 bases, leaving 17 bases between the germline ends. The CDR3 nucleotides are TGTGCCAGCAGAGAGGCGAGGGGGTACCCCTACGAGCAGTACTTC. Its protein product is CASREARGYPYEQYF.

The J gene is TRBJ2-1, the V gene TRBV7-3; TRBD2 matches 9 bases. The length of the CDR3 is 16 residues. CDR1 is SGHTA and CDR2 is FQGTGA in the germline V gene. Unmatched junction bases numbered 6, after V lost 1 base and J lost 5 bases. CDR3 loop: CASSLNPSGNNNEQFF. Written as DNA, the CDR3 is TGTGCCAGCAGCTTAAACCCTAGCGGGAATAACAATGAGCAGTTCTTC.

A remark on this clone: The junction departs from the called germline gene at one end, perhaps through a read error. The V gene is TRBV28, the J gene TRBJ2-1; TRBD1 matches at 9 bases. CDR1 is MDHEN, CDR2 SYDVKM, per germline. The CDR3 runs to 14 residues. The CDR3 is CASSRTRGTGTMIF. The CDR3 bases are TGTGCCAGCAGCCGTACCCGGGGGACAGGGACTATGATCTTC.

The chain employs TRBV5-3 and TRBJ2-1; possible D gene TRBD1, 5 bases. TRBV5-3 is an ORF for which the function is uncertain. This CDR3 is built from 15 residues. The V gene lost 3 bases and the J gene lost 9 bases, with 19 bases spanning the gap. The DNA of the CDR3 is TGTGCCAGAAGCTCAGAAAGGGGCTGCCAGGTTGAGCAGTTCTTC. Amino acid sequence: CARSSERGCQVEQFF.

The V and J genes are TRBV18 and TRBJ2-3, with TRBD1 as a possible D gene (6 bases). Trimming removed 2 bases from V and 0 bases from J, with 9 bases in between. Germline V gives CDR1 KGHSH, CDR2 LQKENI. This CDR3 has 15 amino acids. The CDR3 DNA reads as TGTGCCAGCTCACCATGGACAGTAAGCACAGATACGCAGTATTTT. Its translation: CASSPWTVSTDTQYF.

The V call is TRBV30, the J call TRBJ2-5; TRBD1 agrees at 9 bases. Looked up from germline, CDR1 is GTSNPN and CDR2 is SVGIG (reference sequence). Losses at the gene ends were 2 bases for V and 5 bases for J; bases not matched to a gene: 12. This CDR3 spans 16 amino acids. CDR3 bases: TGTGCCTGGAGTAGCGGAACAGGGGGCATTCGGGAGACCCAGTACTTC. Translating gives CAWSSGTGGIRETQYF.

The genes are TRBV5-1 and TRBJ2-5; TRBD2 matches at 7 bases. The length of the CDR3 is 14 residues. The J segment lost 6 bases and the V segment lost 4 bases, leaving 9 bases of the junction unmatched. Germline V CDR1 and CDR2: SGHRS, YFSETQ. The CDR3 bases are TGCGCCAGCAGCCCCCACGGGGGGTTAAAGACCCAGTACTTC. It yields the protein CASSPHGGLKTQYF.

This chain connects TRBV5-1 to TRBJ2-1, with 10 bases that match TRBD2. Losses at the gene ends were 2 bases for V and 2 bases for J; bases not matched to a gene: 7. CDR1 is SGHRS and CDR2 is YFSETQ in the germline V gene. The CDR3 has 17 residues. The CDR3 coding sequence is TGCGCCAGCAGCTTTAGCCGGACTAGCGGACCCTACAATGAGCAGTTCTTC. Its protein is CASSFSRTSGPYNEQFF.

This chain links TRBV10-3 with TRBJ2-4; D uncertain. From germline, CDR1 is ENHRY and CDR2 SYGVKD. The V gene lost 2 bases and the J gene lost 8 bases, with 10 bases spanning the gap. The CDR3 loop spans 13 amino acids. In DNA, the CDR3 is TGTGCCATCAGTGAGATTGGTCGGGACATTCAGTACTTC. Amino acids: CAISEIGRDIQYF.

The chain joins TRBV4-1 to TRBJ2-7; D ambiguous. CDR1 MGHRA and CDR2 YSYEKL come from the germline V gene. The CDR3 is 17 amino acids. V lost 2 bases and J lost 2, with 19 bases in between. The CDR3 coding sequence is TGCGCCAGCAGCCAACGCCCAATAAGGAGCTCCCCCTACGAGCAGTACTTC. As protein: CASSQRPIRSSPYEQYF.

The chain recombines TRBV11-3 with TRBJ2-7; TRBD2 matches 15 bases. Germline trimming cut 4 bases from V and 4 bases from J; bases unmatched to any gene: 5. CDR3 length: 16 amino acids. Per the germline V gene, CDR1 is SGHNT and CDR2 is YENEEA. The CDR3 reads CASSSGTSGRIYEQYF. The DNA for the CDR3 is TGTGCCAGCAGCTCCGGGACTAGCGGGAGGATTTACGAGCAGTACTTC.

The CDR3 loop reads CASRLGLDSNQPQHF. DNA for the CDR3: TGTGCCAGCAGATTGGGACTGGATAGCAATCAGCCCCAGCATTTT. The chain is built from TRBV7-3 and TRBJ1-5; D may be TRBD1 (5 bases). The germline V gene has CDR1 SGHTA and CDR2 FQGTGA. The V end was cut by 6 bases, the J end by 0 bases, with 12 bases between. This CDR3 spans 15 amino acids.

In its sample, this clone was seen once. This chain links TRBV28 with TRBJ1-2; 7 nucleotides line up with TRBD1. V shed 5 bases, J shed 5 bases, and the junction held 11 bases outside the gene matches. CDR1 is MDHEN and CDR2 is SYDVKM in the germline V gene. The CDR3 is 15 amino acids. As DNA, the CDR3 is TGTGCCAGCAGTATCACTACAGGGACAGCATATGGCTACACCTTC. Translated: CASSITTGTAYGYTF.

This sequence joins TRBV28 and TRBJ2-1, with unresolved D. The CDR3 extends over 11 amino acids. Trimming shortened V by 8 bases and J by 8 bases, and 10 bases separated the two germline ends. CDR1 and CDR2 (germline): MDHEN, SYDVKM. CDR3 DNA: TGTGCCAGCGGTCGAGGATATGAGCAGTTCTTC. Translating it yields CASGRGYEQFF.

The CDR3 sequence: CASSYSWTGGLDGYTF. The CDR3 nucleotides read TGTGCCAGCAGTTACTCGTGGACAGGGGGGCTCGATGGCTACACCTTC. This chain uses TRBV6-5 with TRBJ1-2, with 10 bases identical to TRBD1. Germline CDR1 MNHEY, CDR2 SVGAGI. V was clipped by 0 bases and J by 6 bases; unmatched bases: 7. The CDR3 runs 16 residues.

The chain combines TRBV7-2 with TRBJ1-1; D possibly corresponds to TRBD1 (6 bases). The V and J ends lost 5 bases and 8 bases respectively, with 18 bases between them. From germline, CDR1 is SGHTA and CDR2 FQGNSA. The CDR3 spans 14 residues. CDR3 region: CASSPSRSGAEAFF. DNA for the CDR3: TGTGCCAGCAGCCCTAGTCGCTCAGGGGCGGAAGCTTTCTTT.

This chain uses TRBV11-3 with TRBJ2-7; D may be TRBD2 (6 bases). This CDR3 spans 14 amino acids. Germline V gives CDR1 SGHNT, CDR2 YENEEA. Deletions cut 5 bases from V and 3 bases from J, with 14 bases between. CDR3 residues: CASSPPRGFYEQYF. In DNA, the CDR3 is TGTGCCAGCAGCCCACCCCGGGGGTTCTACGAGCAGTACTTC. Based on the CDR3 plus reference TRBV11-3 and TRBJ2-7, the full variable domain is EAGVVQSPRYKIIEKKQPVAFWCNPISGHNTLYWYLQNLGQGPELLIRYENEEAVDDSQLPKDRFSAERLKGVDSTLKIQPAELGDSAVYLCASSPPRGFYEQYFGPGTRLTVT.

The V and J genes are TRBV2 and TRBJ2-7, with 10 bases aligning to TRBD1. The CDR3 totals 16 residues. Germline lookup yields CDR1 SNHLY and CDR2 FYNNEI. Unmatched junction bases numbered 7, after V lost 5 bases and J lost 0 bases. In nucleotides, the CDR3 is TGTGCCAGCAGTCGCCCGACAGGGGGCATCTCCTACGAGCAGTACTTC. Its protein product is CASSRPTGGISYEQYF.

CDR3: CASRMDGLADETQYF. The DNA of the CDR3 is TGTGCCAGCAGAATGGACGGACTAGCCGACGAGACCCAGTACTTC. The V and J genes are TRBV6-5 and TRBJ2-5; TRBD2 matches 8 bases. The CDR3 sequence is 15 residues long. Germline CDR1 is MNHEY and CDR2 is SVGAGI. V dropped 6 bases and J dropped 5; count of bases not matched to a gene: 11.

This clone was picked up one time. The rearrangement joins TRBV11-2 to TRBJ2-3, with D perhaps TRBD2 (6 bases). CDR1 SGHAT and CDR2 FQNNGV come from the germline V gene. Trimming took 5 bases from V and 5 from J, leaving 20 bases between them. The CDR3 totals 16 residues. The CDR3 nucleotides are TGTGCCAGCAGCCTAAGCGGGCTCGACATAGTAGATACGCAGTATTTT. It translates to CASSLSGLDIVDTQYF.

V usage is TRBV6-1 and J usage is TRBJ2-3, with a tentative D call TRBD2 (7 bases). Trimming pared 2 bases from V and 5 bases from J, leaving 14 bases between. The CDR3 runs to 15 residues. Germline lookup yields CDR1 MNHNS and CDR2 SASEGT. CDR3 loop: CASSEWEGQRDTQYF. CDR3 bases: TGTGCCAGCAGTGAATGGGAGGGACAAAGAGATACGCAGTATTTT.

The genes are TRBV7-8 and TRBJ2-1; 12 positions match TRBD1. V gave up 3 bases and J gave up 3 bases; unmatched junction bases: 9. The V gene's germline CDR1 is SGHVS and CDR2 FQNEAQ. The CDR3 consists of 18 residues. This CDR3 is CASSFGTGGSYHYNEQFF. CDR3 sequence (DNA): TGTGCCAGCAGCTTCGGGACAGGGGGCTCATATCACTACAATGAGCAGTTCTTC. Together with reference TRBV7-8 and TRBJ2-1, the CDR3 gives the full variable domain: GAGVSQSPRYKVAKRGQDVALRCDPISGHVSLFWYQQALGQGPEFLTYFQNEAQLDKSGLPSDRFFAERPEGSVSTLKIQRTQQEDSAVYLCASSFGTGGSYHYNEQFFGPGTRLTVL.

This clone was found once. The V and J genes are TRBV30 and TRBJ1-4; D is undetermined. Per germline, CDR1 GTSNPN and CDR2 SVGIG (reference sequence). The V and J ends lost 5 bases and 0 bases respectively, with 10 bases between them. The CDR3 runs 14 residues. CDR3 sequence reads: CAWRGSATNEKLFF. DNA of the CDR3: TGTGCCTGGCGCGGATCTGCAACTAATGAAAAACTGTTTTTT. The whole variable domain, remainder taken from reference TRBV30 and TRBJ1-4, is SQTIHQWPATLVQPVGSPLSLECTVEGTSNPNLYWYRQAAGRGLQLLFYSVGIGQISSEVPQNLSASRPQDRQFILSSKKLLLSDSGFYLCAWRGSATNEKLFFGSGTQLSVL.

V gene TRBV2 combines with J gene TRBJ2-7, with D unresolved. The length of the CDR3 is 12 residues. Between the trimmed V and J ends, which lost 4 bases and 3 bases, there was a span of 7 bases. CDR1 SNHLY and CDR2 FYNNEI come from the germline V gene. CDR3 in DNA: TGTGCCAGCAGTGCCTTATACTACGAGCAGTACTTC. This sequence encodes CASSALYYEQYF.

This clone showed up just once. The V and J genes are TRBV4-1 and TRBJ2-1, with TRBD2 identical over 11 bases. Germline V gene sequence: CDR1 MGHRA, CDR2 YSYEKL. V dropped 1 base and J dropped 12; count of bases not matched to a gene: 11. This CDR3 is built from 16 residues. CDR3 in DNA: TGCGCCAGCAGCCAAGTTCCAGGGAATAGCGGGAGGGTGCAGTTCTTC. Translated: CASSQVPGNSGRVQFF.